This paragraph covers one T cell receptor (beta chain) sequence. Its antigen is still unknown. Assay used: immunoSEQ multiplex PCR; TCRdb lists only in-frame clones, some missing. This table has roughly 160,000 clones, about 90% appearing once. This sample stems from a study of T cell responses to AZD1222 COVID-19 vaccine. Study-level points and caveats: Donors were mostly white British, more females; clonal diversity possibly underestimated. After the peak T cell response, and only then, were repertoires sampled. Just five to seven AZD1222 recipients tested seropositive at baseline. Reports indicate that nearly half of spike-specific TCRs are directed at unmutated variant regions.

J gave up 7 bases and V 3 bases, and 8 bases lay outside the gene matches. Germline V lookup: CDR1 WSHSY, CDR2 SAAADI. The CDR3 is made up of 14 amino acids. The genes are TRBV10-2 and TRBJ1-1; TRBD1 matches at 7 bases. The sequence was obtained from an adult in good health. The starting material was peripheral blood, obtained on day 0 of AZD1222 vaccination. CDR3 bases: TGCGCCAGCAGTGACCGGACAGGCCTAGATGAAGCTTTCTTT. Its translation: CASSDRTGLDEAFF.